Below are 26 T cell receptor beta chains sequenced from a single sample in a study of early T cells in non-severe SARS-CoV-2 infection. TCRdb re-analysed the 5' RACE reads in MiXCR, keeping a single row per CDR3 protein. In the table there are around 53,000 distinct CDR3 sequences, about 12% of which are singletons. Sequencing input: whole blood. Receptor source: an adult who was a healthcare worker with PCR-confirmed SARS-CoV-2 infection or an uninfected control (not recorded which).

This clonotype was found many times. CDR3 sequence: CASSRDEKLFF. CDR3 coding DNA: TGTGCCAGCAGTCGTGATGAAAAACTGTTTTTT. This chain uses TRBV6-6 with TRBJ1-4; D unclear. This CDR3 spans 11 amino acids. The germline V and J ends were trimmed by 5 bases and 6 bases, with 4 bases remaining between them. Per germline, CDR1 MNHNY and CDR2 SVGAGI (reference sequence).

There are a few counts of this clonotype. The chain carries TRBV27 and TRBJ2-7; TRBD2 might be the D (6 bases). This CDR3 comprises 15 residues. Germline V gene data show CDR1 as MNHEY and CDR2 as SMNVEV (reference sequence). The ends were cut back, 6 bases at V and 2 bases at J, with 17 bases in the middle. CDR3 bases: TGTGCCAGCAGCCCCGGAGTAGCGGAAACCTACGAGCAGTACTTC. Protein sequence: CASSPGVAETYEQYF.

This clonotype appeared a few times. The rearrangement links TRBV20-1 to TRBJ2-2, with D maybe TRBD1 (6 bases). The germline CDR1 and CDR2 sequences are DFQATT and SNEGSKA (reference sequence). CDR3 length: 14 residues. V dropped 6 bases and J dropped 6 bases, with 17 bases sitting between them. CDR3 in DNA: TGCAGTGCACTATTTATGGGGGCCTCCGGGGAGCTGTTTTTT. The encoded protein is CSALFMGASGELFF.

This clonotype has ten or more counts. V usage is TRBV9 and J usage is TRBJ1-2; D not certain. CDR1 is SGDLS, CDR2 YYNGEE, per germline. This CDR3 has 12 residues. Trimming stripped 4 bases from V and 2 bases from J, with 6 bases between. In nucleotides, the CDR3 is TGTGCCAGCAGCCCTAGCAACTATGGCTACACCTTC. It encodes CASSPSNYGYTF.

This clonotype has just a few counts. The chain recombines TRBV5-4 with TRBJ2-7, with 7 positions matching TRBD2. Germline assignment: CDR1 SGHNT and CDR2 YYREEE (reference sequence). V lost 1 base, J lost 0 bases, and 4 bases stayed unmatched. The CDR3 length is 15 residues. The CDR3 loop is CASSLFGRPSYEQYF. The CDR3 region has the DNA TGTGCCAGCAGCTTGTTCGGGAGGCCCTCCTACGAGCAGTACTTC.

This clonotype was counted at least ten times. The V gene is TRBV10-2, the J gene TRBJ2-1; 9 bases line up with TRBD1. This CDR3 is 18 amino acids long. From germline, CDR1 is WSHSY and CDR2 SAAADI. V shed 7 bases and J 4 bases; nucleotides not matched to a gene: 17. CDR3 DNA sequence: TGCGCCAGCACCGGACAGGGGCCCCGACCGGGGAATTACAATGAGCAGTTCTTC. Amino acid sequence: CASTGQGPRPGNYNEQFF.

This clonotype was counted at least ten times. This chain uses TRBV29-1 with TRBJ2-1, with 7 bases identical to TRBD1. The junction had 6 bases not matched to a gene; V was cut back by 3 bases and J by 10 bases. Germline V gene sequence: CDR1 SQVTM, CDR2 ANQGSEA. There are 12 residues in the CDR3. The chain's CDR3 is CSVETGPPEQFF. For the CDR3, the DNA is TGCAGCGTTGAGACAGGGCCCCCCGAGCAGTTCTTC.

Only a few counts were recorded for this clonotype. The rearrangement links TRBV5-1 to TRBJ1-1; 9 bases match TRBD1. The V segment lost 2 bases and the J segment 0 bases; nucleotides outside the gene matches: 5. Germline lookup yields CDR1 SGHRS and CDR2 YFSETQ. This CDR3 has 16 residues. CDR3 sequence (DNA): TGCGCCAGCAGCTTCCGGGACAGGGATTTGAACACTGAAGCTTTCTTT. The encoded protein is CASSFRDRDLNTEAFF.

This clonotype was found a few times. J is TRBJ1-1 and V is TRBV10-3; tentatively, D is TRBD1 (6 bases). The germline V gene encodes CDR1 ENHRY and CDR2 SYGVKD. The CDR3 is 12 amino acids. Trimming removed 10 bases from V and 3 bases from J, with 12 bases in between. Here the CDR3 reads CATGQSHTEAFF. The CDR3 DNA reads as TGTGCCACAGGACAGAGTCACACTGAAGCTTTCTTT.

This chain connects TRBV2 to TRBJ2-7; D is undetermined. The germline gives CDR1 SNHLY, CDR2 FYNNEI. The CDR3 contains 14 residues. Between the trimmed V and J ends, which lost 7 bases and 7 bases, there was a span of 20 bases. CDR3 nucleotides: TGTGCCAGCACCGCTAGGGCCATAAGTCGGGAGCAGTACTTC. Protein product: CASTARAISREQYF.

At least ten counts were recorded for this clonotype. The gene calls are TRBV28 and TRBJ2-1; 8 bases are shared with TRBD2. The CDR3 extends over 16 amino acids. The germline V gene has CDR1 MDHEN and CDR2 SYDVKM. V was pared by 5 bases and J by 7 bases, with 13 bases of the junction left unmatched. The chain's CDR3 is CASSPPGRTSLNEQFF. The CDR3 DNA reads as TGTGCCAGCAGTCCACCAGGCAGGACTAGCCTGAATGAGCAGTTCTTC.

In this sample, this clonotype turned up many times. V and J are TRBV28 and TRBJ2-1; D remains unclear. The CDR3 runs 15 residues. The V end was cut by 6 bases, the J end by 6 bases, with 18 bases between. CDR1 is MDHEN, CDR2 SYDVKM, per germline. The DNA of the CDR3 is TGTGCCAGCAGCGGACCCAGTCTGGGCCGCAATGAGCAGTTCTTC. This encodes CASSGPSLGRNEQFF.

This clonotype was detected ten times or more. The chain recombines TRBV5-6 with TRBJ1-1; D unclear. Per germline, CDR1 SGHDT and CDR2 YYEEEE. This CDR3 is built from 15 residues. V gave up 4 bases and J gave up 5 bases, with 18 bases separating them. The CDR3 loop is CASSPEVRERTEAFF. The CDR3 region has the DNA TGTGCCAGCAGCCCGGAGGTCCGGGAAAGGACTGAAGCTTTCTTT.

This clonotype was found many times. The V and J genes are TRBV20-1 and TRBJ2-5; the D is unclear. This CDR3 contains 13 residues. Germline-derived CDR1 and CDR2 are DFQATT and SNEGSKA (reference sequence). Trimming took 0 bases from V and 1 from J, leaving 6 bases between them. CDR3 sequence reads: CSARDHRQETQYF. In DNA form, the CDR3 reads TGCAGTGCTAGAGATCATCGCCAAGAGACCCAGTACTTC.

This clonotype was observed at least ten times. The gene calls are TRBV29-1 and TRBJ2-7, with D perhaps given as TRBD1 or TRBD2 (5 bases each). This CDR3 region has 15 residues. Germline CDR1 SQVTM, CDR2 ANQGSEA. Trimming cost V 2 bases and J 0 bases, with 14 bases left between them. CDR3 in DNA: TGCAGCGTTGAACGGACTGAGGGACCCTCCTACGAGCAGTACTTC. Its translation is CSVERTEGPSYEQYF.

This clonotype appeared many times. V usage is TRBV9 and J usage is TRBJ2-7, with 9 positions matching TRBD1. J gave up 1 base and V 3 bases, and 5 bases lay outside the gene matches. The CDR3 runs to 15 residues. Looked up from germline, CDR1 is SGDLS and CDR2 is YYNGEE. The CDR3 DNA reads as TGTGCCAGCAGCGCCGGGACAGGGCCTTCCTACGAGCAGTACTTC. It codes for CASSAGTGPSYEQYF.

There are a few counts of this clonotype. This chain uses TRBV4-1 with TRBJ1-2; D remains ambiguous. Trimming left V 0 bases short and J 1 base short, with 15 bases between. The germline V gene encodes CDR1 MGHRA and CDR2 YSYEKL. The CDR3 has 17 residues. CDR3 nucleotide sequence: TGCGCCAGCAGCCAAGATCCCCGACAAGCCTTTAACTATGGCTACACCTTC. Translating gives CASSQDPRQAFNYGYTF.

CDR3 sequence: CSASGGYEQYF. CDR3 sequence (DNA): TGCAGCGCCTCCGGGGGTTACGAGCAGTACTTC. This rearrangement joins TRBV29-1 to TRBJ2-7, with D possibly matching TRBD2 (6 bases). CDR3 length equals 11 residues. The V and J ends lost 7 bases and 4 bases respectively, with 11 bases between them. Germline CDR1 is SQVTM and CDR2 is ANQGSEA.

This clonotype was recorded a few times. The chain uses TRBV5-1 and TRBJ2-2; 10 bases are a match to TRBD2. The trim removed 4 bases at V and 3 bases at J, leaving 6 bases unmatched. Germline values: CDR1 SGHRS, CDR2 YFSETQ. This CDR3 spans 16 amino acids. The CDR3 DNA reads as TGCGCCAGCAGCCCCGGACTAGCGGTTTACACCGGGGAGCTGTTTTTT. It encodes CASSPGLAVYTGELFF.

This clonotype was seen a few times. This sequence joins TRBV29-1 and TRBJ2-1, with a tentative D call TRBD1 (6 bases). Germline V lookup: CDR1 SQVTM, CDR2 ANQGSEA. The CDR3 sequence is 13 residues long. V lost 4 bases to trimming and J lost 4 bases, with 11 bases between them. The CDR3, as DNA: TGCAGCGTTGTTAGGACAGATTACAATGAGCAGTTCTTC. Translation gives CSVVRTDYNEQFF.

This clonotype was picked up many times. Sequence at one end of the junction differs from germline and may be a read error. This chain uses TRBV6-5 with TRBJ1-3; D gene uncertain. CDR3 length equals 16 residues. Germline V gene lookup returns CDR1 MNHEY and CDR2 SVGAGI. CDR3 region: CASGYSISALGNTIYF. The CDR3 DNA reads TGTGCCAGCGGTTACTCGATTTCGGCTCTCGGAAACACCATATATTTT.

The chain has TRBV2 and TRBJ1-2; 8 positions agree with TRBD1. The ends lost 7 bases at V and 8 bases at J; junction bases unmatched: 9. The CDR3 extends over 13 amino acids. Germline V gene lookup returns CDR1 SNHLY and CDR2 FYNNEI. Here the CDR3 DNA reads TGTGCCAGCAAAAAGGACAGGGCAGACGGCTACACCTTC. Its translation is CASKKDRADGYTF.

V is TRBV3-1 and J is TRBJ2-1; 9 nucleotides line up with TRBD1. Trimming cost V 4 bases and J 5 bases; bases outside gene matches: 6. Germline CDR1 is LGHDT and CDR2 is YNNKEL (reference sequence). The CDR3 runs to 15 residues. The CDR3 spells CASSRGQGVHNEQFF. CDR3 in DNA: TGTGCCAGCAGCCGGGGACAGGGTGTCCACAATGAGCAGTTCTTC.

The chain links TRBV13 to TRBJ2-5; tentative D call: TRBD1 (5 bases). Germline assignment: CDR1 PRHDT and CDR2 FYEKMQ (reference sequence). This CDR3 is 14 amino acids long. Trimming removed 2 bases at V and 5 bases at J, with 12 bases between. CDR3 sequence (DNA): TGTGCCAGCAGCTTATACACAGGTCGGGAGACCCAGTACTTC. Translation gives CASSLYTGRETQYF.

CDR3 amino acids: CASSLLAGGAKNIQYF. In DNA form, the CDR3 reads TGTGCCAGCAGCTTACTAGCGGGAGGAGCCAAAAACATTCAGTACTTC. This rearrangement joins TRBV7-9 to TRBJ2-4, with 11 bases aligning to TRBD2. Germline CDR1 SEHNR, CDR2 FQNEAQ (reference sequence). The CDR3 extends over 16 amino acids. With V trimmed by 2 bases and J by 0 bases, 0 bases remained unmatched.

The table lists this clonotype with many counts. The genes are TRBV4-1 and TRBJ1-3; D gene unclear. The CDR3 length is 15 residues. Trimming shortened V by 1 base and J by 0 bases, and 7 bases separated the two germline ends. Germline assignment: CDR1 MGHRA and CDR2 YSYEKL. The CDR3 region has the DNA TGCGCCAGCAGCCAAGTTTTTATCTCTGGAAACACCATATATTTT. Amino acids: CASSQVFISGNTIYF.